This T cell receptor beta chain derives from a study of T cells after yellow fever vaccination. Overall study results and limits: By day 5 rather than day 15, the secondary response had peaked, though it was weaker.

This clonotype turned up a few times. The antigen remains unidentified. TCRdb analysed the 5' RACE reads with MiXCR anew, one entry per CDR3 protein. The sample shows 100,000 to 150,000 distinct CDR3 sequences, almost 9% of them seen only once. With 5 bases removed from V and 6 bases from J, the gap between germline ends came to 16 bases. The germline CDR1 and CDR2 sequences are SEHNR and FQNEAQ (reference sequence). The CDR3 spans 15 residues. The sample here was CD8+ T cells sorted from PBMCs, taken on the day of the yellow fever booster vaccination. The chain has TRBV7-9 and TRBJ1-4, with D unclear. This sequence was found in a man between 18 and 35 years old who received the YFV17D yellow fever vaccine. As DNA, the CDR3 is TGTGCCAGCAGCCGCCGGCGGACGGAGGATGAAAAACTGTTTTTT. Its translation: CASSRRRTEDEKLFF.